Sequencing of this T cell receptor beta chain was carried out in a study of blood T cell repertoires in COVID-19. The data were produced by immunoSEQ multiplex PCR, yet TCRdb's version contains in-frame clones alone and is incomplete. The sample has about 50,000 clones; roughly 83% are singletons. Sequencing was carried out using peripheral blood. The receptor comes from a woman in her sixties or seventies with acute or convalescent COVID-19.

Here the CDR3 reads CASSDIGGGLAGNNEQFF. DNA for the CDR3: TGTGCCAGCAGTGATATCGGGGGAGGGCTAGCGGGGAACAATGAGCAGTTCTTC. The J gene is TRBJ2-1, the V gene TRBV2; 9 bases align to TRBD2. After removal of 3 bases from V and 5 bases from J, the junction contained 14 bases not matched to a gene. The germline CDR1 and CDR2 sequences are SNHLY and FYNNEI. This CDR3 region has 18 residues.